The clone carrying this T cell receptor (beta chain) was seen at least ten times. This record belongs to a study of T cells after yellow fever vaccination. The length of the CDR3 is 17 residues. J was trimmed by 9 bases and V by 0 bases; bases with no gene match: 8. Germline V CDR1 and CDR2: SGHRS, YFSETQ. Conversion of TCR transcripts into cDNA relied on 5'RACE template switching, which added a universal primer site and UMIs. TCRdb re-called the 5' RACE reads through MiXCR, storing one row per CDR3 protein. The table includes fewer than 400,000 distinct CDR3 sequences, 6.2% detected once. This receptor was taken from a man aged 30-40 years who received the YFV17D yellow fever vaccine. This specimen consisted of PBMCs, obtained 5 days after the yellow fever booster vaccination. The V gene is TRBV5-1, the J gene TRBJ2-1; the match to TRBD2 covers 14 bases. CDR3 in amino acids: CASSLGLAGGILGEQFF. The DNA for the CDR3 is TGCGCCAGCAGCTTGGGACTAGCGGGAGGGATCCTAGGTGAGCAGTTCTTC.